The 10 T cell receptor beta chains listed next were all sequenced from one sample in a study of cytomegalovirus exposure and HLA in healthy donors. Primers for the PCR totalled 60 Vbeta and 13 Jbeta. Produced via immunoSEQ multiplex PCR; TCRdb's table is partial and in-frame only. The table shows 160,000 or so clones, with approximately 80% occurring only once. The sample consisted of PBMCs. The receptors derive from a man between 18 and 29 years old in good health and CMV-seropositive.

The rearrangement uses TRBV19 and TRBJ1-1, with D tentatively TRBD1 (5 bases). The CDR3 has 13 amino acids. V lost 7 bases, J lost 6 bases, and 15 bases lay in between. Germline values: CDR1 LNHDA, CDR2 SQIVND (reference sequence). This CDR3 is CASTLGGGAEAFF. In DNA, the CDR3 is TGTGCCAGTACCTTGGGGGGAGGAGCTGAAGCTTTCTTT.

The chain is built from TRBV6-1 and TRBJ2-1, with TRBD2 identical over 9 bases. This CDR3 has 14 residues. Trimming took 7 bases from V and 15 from J; bases not matched to a gene: 16. Germline values: CDR1 MNHNS, CDR2 SASEGT. The CDR3 loop is CASIITSGPGIRFF. The CDR3 DNA reads as TGTGCCAGCATAATAACTAGCGGGCCCGGAATACGGTTCTTC.

CDR3 region: CASSFLLAENEQFF. CDR3 in DNA: TGCGCCAGCAGCTTTTTACTAGCGGAAAATGAGCAGTTCTTC. The chain links TRBV5-1 to TRBJ2-1; 8 positions match TRBD2. This CDR3 has 14 amino acids. Germline-derived CDR1 and CDR2 are SGHRS and YFSETQ. Trimming removed 2 bases from V and 7 bases from J; junction bases left unmatched: 5.

The chain links TRBV29-1 to TRBJ2-3, with D perhaps matching TRBD2 (6 bases). The CDR3 spans 13 residues. The germline CDR1 and CDR2 sequences are SQVTM and ANQGSEA. Trimming shortened V by 3 bases and J by 3 bases, and 10 bases separated the two germline ends. The CDR3 here is CSVDGGTTDTQYF. In nucleotides, the CDR3 is TGCAGCGTTGACGGCGGGACTACAGATACGCAGTATTTT.

The chain carries TRBV19 and TRBJ1-5, with 7 bases that match TRBD1. Per the germline V gene, CDR1 is LNHDA and CDR2 is SQIVND (reference sequence). The CDR3 totals 15 residues. V shed 5 bases and J 0 bases; nucleotides not matched to a gene: 4. The CDR3 region is CASSPGQNSNQPQHF. Written as DNA, the CDR3 is TGTGCCAGTAGTCCGGGACAGAATAGCAATCAGCCCCAGCATTTT.

The chain is built from TRBV6-5 and TRBJ1-1; D possibly corresponds to TRBD1 (5 bases). In germline, CDR1 is MNHEY, CDR2 SVGAGI. V lost 5 bases, J lost 8 bases, and 18 bases lay in between. This CDR3 has 14 amino acids. CDR3 nucleotides: TGTGCCAGCAGTGCCTTCGGGCAGGGTAGCGAAGCTTTCTTT. This encodes CASSAFGQGSEAFF.

This rearrangement joins TRBV5-6 to TRBJ2-3; D might be TRBD1 (5 bases). Germline loops: CDR1 SGHDT, CDR2 YYEEEE. The CDR3 sequence is 16 residues long. The V and J ends lost 4 bases and 3 bases respectively, with 18 bases between them. CDR3 sequence (DNA): TGTGCCAGCAGCCCCCAAGCGACAGTTGGGACAGATACGCAGTATTTT. It encodes CASSPQATVGTDTQYF.

DNA for the CDR3: TGTGCCAGTACATTCCAGAACATGCCGTCCTTCTATGGCTACACCTTC. It codes for CASTFQNMPSFYGYTF. V is TRBV19 and J is TRBJ1-2, with no clear D. V lost 7 bases and J 4 bases, leaving 22 bases between the germline ends. Germline CDR1 is LNHDA and CDR2 is SQIVND (reference sequence). This CDR3 has 16 residues. Filled out from reference TRBV19 and TRBJ1-2, the complete variable domain reads DGGITQSPKYLFRKEGQNVTLSCEQNLNHDAMYWYRQDPGQGLRLIYYSQIVNDFQKGDIAEGYSVSREKKESFPLTVTSAQKNPTAFYLCASTFQNMPSFYGYTFGSGTRLTVV.

This clone was counted a single time. The rearrangement joins TRBV6-1 to TRBJ1-5; TRBD1 might be the D (5 bases). The germline gives CDR1 MNHNS, CDR2 SASEGT. The V and J ends lost 10 bases and 0 bases respectively, with 16 bases between them. The CDR3 runs 15 residues. The CDR3 sequence: CATQTDLYSNQPQHF. As DNA, the CDR3 is TGTGCCACCCAGACAGACCTCTATAGCAATCAGCCCCAGCATTTT.

V usage is TRBV7-2 and J usage is TRBJ1-5; no clear D gene. CDR3 length equals 12 residues. The germline gives CDR1 SGHTA, CDR2 FQGNSA. The ends were cut back, 4 bases at V and 4 bases at J, with 5 bases in the middle. The CDR3 DNA is TGTGCCAGCAGCTACAAAAATCAGCCCCAGCATTTT. Translation: CASSYKNQPQHF.